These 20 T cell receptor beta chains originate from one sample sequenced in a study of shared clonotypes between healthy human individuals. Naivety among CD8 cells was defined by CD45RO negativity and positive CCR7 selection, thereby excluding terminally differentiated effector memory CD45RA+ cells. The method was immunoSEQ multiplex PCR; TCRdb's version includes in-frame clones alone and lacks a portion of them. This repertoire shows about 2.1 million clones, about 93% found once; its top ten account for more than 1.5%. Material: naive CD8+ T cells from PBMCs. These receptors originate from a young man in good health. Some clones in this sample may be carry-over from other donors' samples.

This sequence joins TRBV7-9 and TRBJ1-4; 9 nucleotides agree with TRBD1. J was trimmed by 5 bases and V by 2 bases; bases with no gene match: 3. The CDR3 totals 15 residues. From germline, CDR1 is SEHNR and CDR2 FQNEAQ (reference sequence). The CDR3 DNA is TGTGCCAGCAGCTTAACCGGGACAGGGAATGAAAAACTGTTTTTT. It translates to CASSLTGTGNEKLFF.

CDR3 sequence: CASSFETREAFF. Written as DNA, the CDR3 is TGTGCCAGCAGCTTCGAGACTAGAGAAGCTTTCTTT. V gene TRBV13 combines with J gene TRBJ1-1; D remains unclear. Trimming shortened V by 3 bases and J by 8 bases, and 10 bases separated the two germline ends. This CDR3 is built from 12 residues. Germline loops: CDR1 PRHDT, CDR2 FYEKMQ (reference sequence).

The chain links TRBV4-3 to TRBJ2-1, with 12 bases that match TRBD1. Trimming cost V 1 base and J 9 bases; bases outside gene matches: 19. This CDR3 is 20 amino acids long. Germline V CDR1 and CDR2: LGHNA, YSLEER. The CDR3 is CASSQGLPGQGARKNPEQFF. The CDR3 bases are TGCGCCAGCAGCCAAGGTCTACCGGGACAGGGGGCGCGGAAAAATCCTGAGCAGTTCTTC.

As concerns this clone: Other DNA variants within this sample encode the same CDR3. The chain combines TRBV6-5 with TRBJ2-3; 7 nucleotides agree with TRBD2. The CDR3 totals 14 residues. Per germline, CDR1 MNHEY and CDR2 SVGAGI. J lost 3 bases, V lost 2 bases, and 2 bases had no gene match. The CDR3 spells CASSYEGGTDTQYF. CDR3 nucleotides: TGTGCCAGCAGTTACGAGGGAGGGACAGATACGCAGTATTTT.

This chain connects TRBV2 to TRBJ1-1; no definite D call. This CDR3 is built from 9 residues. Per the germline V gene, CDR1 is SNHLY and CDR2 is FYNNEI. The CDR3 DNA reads TGTGTCTTGGGGACTGAAGCTTTCTTT. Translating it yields CVLGTEAFF. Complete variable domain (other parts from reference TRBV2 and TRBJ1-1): EPEVTQTPSHQVTQMGQEVILRCVPISNHLYFYWYRQILGQKVEFLVSFYNNEISEKSEIFDDQFSVERPDGSNFTLKIRSTKLEDSAMYFCVLGTEAFFGQGTRLTVV.

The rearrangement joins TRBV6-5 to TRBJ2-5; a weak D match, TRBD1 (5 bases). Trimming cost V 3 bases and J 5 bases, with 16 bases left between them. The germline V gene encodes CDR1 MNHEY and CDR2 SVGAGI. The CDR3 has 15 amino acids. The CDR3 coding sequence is TGTGCCAGCAGTTATCTTAGGGGTGCCGGGGAGACCCAGTACTTC. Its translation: CASSYLRGAGETQYF.

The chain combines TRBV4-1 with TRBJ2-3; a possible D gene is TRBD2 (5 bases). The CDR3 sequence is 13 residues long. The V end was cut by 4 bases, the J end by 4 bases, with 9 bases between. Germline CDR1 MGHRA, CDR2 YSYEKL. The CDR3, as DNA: TGCGCCAGCAGCCCTCGGGGTGCAGATACGCAGTATTTT. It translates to CASSPRGADTQYF.

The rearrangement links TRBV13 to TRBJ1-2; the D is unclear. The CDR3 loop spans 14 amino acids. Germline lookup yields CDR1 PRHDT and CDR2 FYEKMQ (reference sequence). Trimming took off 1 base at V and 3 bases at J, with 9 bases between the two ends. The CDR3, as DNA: TGTGCCAGCAGCTTAGTTTCCCTAGACTATGGCTACACCTTC. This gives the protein CASSLVSLDYGYTF.

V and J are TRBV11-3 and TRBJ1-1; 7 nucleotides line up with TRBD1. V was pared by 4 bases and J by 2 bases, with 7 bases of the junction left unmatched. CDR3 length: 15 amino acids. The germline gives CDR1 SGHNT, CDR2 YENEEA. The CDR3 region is CASSSYRDRNTEAFF. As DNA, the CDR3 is TGTGCCAGCAGCTCTTACCGGGACAGAAACACTGAAGCTTTCTTT. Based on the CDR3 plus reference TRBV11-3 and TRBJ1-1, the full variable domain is EAGVVQSPRYKIIEKKQPVAFWCNPISGHNTLYWYLQNLGQGPELLIRYENEEAVDDSQLPKDRFSAERLKGVDSTLKIQPAELGDSAVYLCASSSYRDRNTEAFFGQGTRLTVV.

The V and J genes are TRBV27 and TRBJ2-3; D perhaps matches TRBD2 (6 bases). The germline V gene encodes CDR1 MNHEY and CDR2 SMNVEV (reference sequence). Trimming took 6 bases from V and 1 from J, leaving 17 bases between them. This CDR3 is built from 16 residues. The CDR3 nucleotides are TGTGCCAGCAGCAAATTGGGGGGTTGGGGCACAGATACGCAGTATTTT. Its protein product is CASSKLGGWGTDTQYF.

The CDR3 sequence is CASSREPGLAIYEQYF. The CDR3 DNA is TGTGCCAGCAGCCGAGAACCGGGACTAGCGATATACGAGCAGTACTTC. The chain has TRBV28 and TRBJ2-7, with 10 bases fitting TRBD2. Looked up from germline, CDR1 is MDHEN and CDR2 is SYDVKM. The CDR3 length is 16 residues. Trimming took 6 bases from V and 4 from J; bases not matched to a gene: 12.

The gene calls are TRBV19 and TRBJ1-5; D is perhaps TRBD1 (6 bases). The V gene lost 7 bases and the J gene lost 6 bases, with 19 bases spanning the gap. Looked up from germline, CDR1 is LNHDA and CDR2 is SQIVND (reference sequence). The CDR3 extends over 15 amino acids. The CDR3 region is CASNGRRGEGQPQHF. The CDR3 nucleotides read TGTGCCAGTAACGGCCGCAGGGGAGAGGGTCAGCCCCAGCATTTT.

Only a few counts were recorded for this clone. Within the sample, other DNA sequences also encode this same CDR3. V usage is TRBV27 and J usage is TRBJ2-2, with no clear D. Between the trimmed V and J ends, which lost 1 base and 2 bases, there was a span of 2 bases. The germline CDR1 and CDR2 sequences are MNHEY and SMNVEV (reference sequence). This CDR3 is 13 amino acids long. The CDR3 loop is CASSLLNTGELFF. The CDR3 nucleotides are TGTGCCAGCAGTTTATTAAACACCGGGGAGCTGTTTTTT.

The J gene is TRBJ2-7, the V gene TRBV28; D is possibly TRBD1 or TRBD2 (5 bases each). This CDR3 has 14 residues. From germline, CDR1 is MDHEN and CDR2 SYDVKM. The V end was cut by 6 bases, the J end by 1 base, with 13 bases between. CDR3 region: CASSGTEDSYEQYF. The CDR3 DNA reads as TGTGCCAGCAGCGGGACGGAGGATTCCTACGAGCAGTACTTC.

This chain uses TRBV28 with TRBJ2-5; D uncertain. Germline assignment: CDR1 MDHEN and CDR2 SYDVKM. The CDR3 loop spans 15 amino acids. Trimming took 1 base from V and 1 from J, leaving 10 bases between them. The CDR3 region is CASSLSPASQETQYF. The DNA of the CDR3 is TGTGCCAGCAGTTTATCCCCAGCTTCCCAAGAGACCCAGTACTTC.

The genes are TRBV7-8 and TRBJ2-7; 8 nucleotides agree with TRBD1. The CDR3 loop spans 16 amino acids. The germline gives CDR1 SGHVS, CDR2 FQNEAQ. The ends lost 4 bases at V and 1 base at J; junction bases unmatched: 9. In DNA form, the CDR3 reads TGTGCCAGCAGCTGGCCCCGAGGACAGGGATCCTACGAGCAGTACTTC. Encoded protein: CASSWPRGQGSYEQYF.

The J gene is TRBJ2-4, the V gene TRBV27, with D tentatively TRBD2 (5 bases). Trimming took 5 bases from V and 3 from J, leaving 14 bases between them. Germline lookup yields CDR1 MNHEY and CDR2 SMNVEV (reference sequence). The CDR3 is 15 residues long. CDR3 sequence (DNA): TGTGCCAGCAGTCCTCGTGCGAGGGACAAAAACATTCAGTACTTC. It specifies CASSPRARDKNIQYF.

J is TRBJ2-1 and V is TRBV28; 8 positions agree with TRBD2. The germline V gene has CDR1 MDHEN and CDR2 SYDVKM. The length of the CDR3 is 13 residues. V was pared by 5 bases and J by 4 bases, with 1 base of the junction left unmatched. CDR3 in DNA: TGTGCCAGCAGTGGGACTAGGTACAATGAGCAGTTCTTC. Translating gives CASSGTRYNEQFF.

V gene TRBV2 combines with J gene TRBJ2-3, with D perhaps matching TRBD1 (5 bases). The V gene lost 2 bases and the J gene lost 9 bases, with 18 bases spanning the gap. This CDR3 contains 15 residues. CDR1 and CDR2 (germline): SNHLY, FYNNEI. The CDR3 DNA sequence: TGTGCCAGCAGTGAAAAGGGTAGCCGGCAGGGAACGCAGTATTTT. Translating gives CASSEKGSRQGTQYF.

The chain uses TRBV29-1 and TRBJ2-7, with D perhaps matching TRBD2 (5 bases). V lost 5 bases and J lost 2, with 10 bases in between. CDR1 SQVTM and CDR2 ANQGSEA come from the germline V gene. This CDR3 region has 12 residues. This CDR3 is CSVYGETYEQYF. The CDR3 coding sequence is TGCAGCGTTTACGGGGAAACCTACGAGCAGTACTTC.